One and the same sample provided the 7 T cell receptor beta chains below, sequenced in a study of blood T cell repertoires in COVID-19. Profiled with immunoSEQ multiplex PCR; TCRdb holds only in-frame clones, not every one. The table shows roughly 410,000 clones, with more than 75% occurring only once. The sample taken for sequencing was peripheral blood. These TCRs come from an older woman with COVID-19, enrolled during active disease.

About this clone itself: Other nucleotide sequences in the sample specify the same CDR3. The chain combines TRBV19 with TRBJ2-7; 9 bases align to TRBD1. The germline V gene has CDR1 LNHDA and CDR2 SQIVND (reference sequence). This CDR3 region has 15 residues. The V and J ends lost 3 bases and 4 bases, in that order; junction bases with no gene match: 7. CDR3 sequence reads: CASSMTQGAAYEQYF. Written as DNA, the CDR3 is TGTGCCAGTAGTATGACACAGGGGGCAGCTTACGAGCAGTACTTC.

The rearrangement links TRBV4-2 to TRBJ2-5, with TRBD2 matching 7 bases. The CDR3 is 15 amino acids. With 5 bases clipped from V and 5 bases from J, the junction kept 11 bases outside the gene matches. Per the germline V gene, CDR1 is LGHNA and CDR2 is YNFKEQ. The CDR3 here is CASSSGGREVETQYF. In DNA form, the CDR3 reads TGTGCCAGCAGCTCGGGGGGACGAGAGGTGGAGACCCAGTACTTC.

V and J are TRBV5-6 and TRBJ2-7; maybe TRBD1 (5 bases). This CDR3 has 13 amino acids. CDR1 is SGHDT and CDR2 is YYEEEE in the germline V gene. Trimming took 0 bases from V and 4 from J, leaving 8 bases between them. Here the CDR3 reads CASSLGTTYEQYF. The CDR3, as DNA: TGTGCCAGCAGCTTGGGGACAACATACGAGCAGTACTTC.

The V gene is TRBV9, the J gene TRBJ2-7, with D maybe TRBD2 (7 bases). Trimming took 4 bases from V and 2 from J, leaving 22 bases between them. The CDR3 contains 17 residues. Per germline, CDR1 SGDLS and CDR2 YYNGEE. The CDR3: CASSPPGVGAGAYEQYF. CDR3 in DNA: TGTGCCAGCAGCCCCCCGGGGGTGGGGGCGGGGGCCTACGAGCAGTACTTC.

The chain joins TRBV29-1 to TRBJ1-2, with 8 nucleotides matching TRBD1. The V gene's germline CDR1 is SQVTM and CDR2 ANQGSEA. This CDR3 has 13 residues. Germline trimming cut 2 bases from V and 7 bases from J; bases unmatched to any gene: 6. CDR3 DNA sequence: TGCAGCGTTGAATCTGGACAGGGCCGTGGCTACACCTTC. Amino acid sequence: CSVESGQGRGYTF.

The chain is built from TRBV4-2 and TRBJ1-5; D is possibly TRBD1 (5 bases). There are 15 residues in the CDR3. Trimming shortened V by 0 bases and J by 4 bases, and 10 bases separated the two germline ends. Germline CDR1 LGHNA, CDR2 YNFKEQ. CDR3 in DNA: TGTGCCAGCAGCCAAGATGTCCAGGGTAATCAGCCCCAGCATTTT. It codes for CASSQDVQGNQPQHF.

The chain is built from TRBV7-2 and TRBJ2-2; D gene uncertain. V dropped 1 base and J dropped 1 base, with 10 bases sitting between them. The CDR3 has 16 amino acids. The germline V gene has CDR1 SGHTA and CDR2 FQGNSA. The CDR3 loop is CASSLDYAENTGELFF. The CDR3 DNA reads TGTGCCAGCAGCTTAGACTACGCGGAGAACACCGGGGAGCTGTTTTTT.